This T cell receptor (beta chain) was observed in a study of cytomegalovirus exposure and HLA in healthy donors (dated by TCRdb to about 2017). Study-wide context: In an earlier analysis of some 550 of the donors, 276 Gb of sequence data and 100 million or so unique TCR beta sequences from some 170 million T cells were reported. Among 300 to 500 genotyped donors of the cohort, an average of around 250,000 unique TCR beta nucleotide sequences was sequenced per donor, of which roughly 17% were non-productive. Every discovery cohort repertoire had been produced on one sequencing platform. Roughly 5 DR-DQ haplotypes were treated as single units for association and clustering because of strong linkage in the cohort. The later analysis used no new phenotypic data to find candidate immune exposures, relying instead on TCR beta sequences and their occurrence across donors. Typing coverage varied by locus: 629-630 donors for A, B, C, DRB1 and DQB1; roughly 500 for DQA1; more than 600 for DPA1; 450 to 480 for DPB1. High-throughput TCR immunosequencing, statistical association of individual TCRs with disease status, and machine learning were combined to predict cytomegalovirus infection status. Class I and class II HLA loci were covered by the typing at four-digit resolution. Approximately 330 gigabases of sequencing data and 75 million to 85 million unique TCR sequences made up an early release that covered about 640 HLA-typed donors. Along with the approximately 700-subject first cohort, a separate validation cohort of over 90 different subjects was used. Among the roughly 400 genotyped donors, around 81% belonged to the genetic ancestry cluster associated with self-reported Caucasian donors. An earlier analysis of 587 of the donors applied high-throughput TCR beta sequencing to assess whether each TCR beta V gene segment acted as functional or pseudogenic. Genome-wide SNP genotypes for about 65% of the 666 donors were used in a later genetic analysis, which treated that subset as a discovery cohort. Donor age, sex, ethnicity and CMV serostatus were compiled together with the repertoire data. To study patterns of TCR occurrence, a later analysis re-analyzed previously published TCR beta repertoires from several hundred donors and added high-resolution HLA genotyping. Using immunosequencing, the study profiled T cell repertoires from around 680 subjects and related those repertoires to cytomegalovirus serostatus. The study was designed to test whether signatures of past pathogen exposure could be identified by cataloging public T cell receptors.

The cohort comprised under 700 healthy bone marrow donors. At the time of sampling, all cohort members were nominally healthy, though unrecorded immune exposures were likely present. The donor was CMV seronegative and belonged to the group of over 300 seronegative cohort members. A peripheral blood sample was provided by each donor, and peripheral blood mononuclear cells were used for TCR beta sequencing. Genomic DNA extraction from the blood cell samples was performed with the Qiagen DNeasy Blood Extraction Kit. Paper-wide results and their limitations: According to the authors, the approach could potentially be generalized to other disease states and immunological phenotypes. Assigning TCR associations to individual alleles was difficult when HLA alleles, especially DR and DQ, strongly co-occurred. Because counts were too low, roughly 18 rarely observed V segments, including chromosome 9 orphons, were left out of the earlier analysis of 587 of the donors. In the study, approximately 150 TCR beta chains were listed as associated with cytomegalovirus. A later analysis found that TCR association rates varied across HLA loci, with DRB1 alleles showing the most associated TCRs and HLA-C alleles the fewest. Some IMGT-functional V segments, including TRBV6-2 and TRBV6-3, could not be distinguished by the 87-base-pair reads and were therefore excluded. In a later analysis, HLA-associated TCR beta chains were found to be more clonally expanded and to have lower generation probabilities than equally common non-associated chains. A further reported finding was that TCR beta sequences accurately predicted the HLA-A and HLA-B alleles for most subjects in the first cohort. Sequencing depth was assumed to be roughly uniform across donors in the presence/absence analyses, though that assumption may not hold. Linkage disequilibrium might explain the correlated functional status among segregating V segments, but an unknown experimental factor could not be excluded. Three of the identified cytomegalovirus-associated TCR beta chains were confirmed in vitro to be specific for cytomegalovirus antigens. HLA typing was unavailable for some donors at each locus, so association tests used only the typed subset. In an earlier analysis of about 600 of the donors, most TCR beta V segments appeared in productive rearrangements about 87% or about 30% of the time, broadly matching IMGT annotations. At a false discovery rate of 0.05, a later analysis linked some 18,000 TCR beta sequences to specific HLA alleles. A later analysis found that most CMV-associated TCR beta chains appeared HLA-restricted, with HLA associations seemingly driven largely by CMV exposure. The classifier was reported to diagnose cytomegalovirus status with high specificity and sensitivity in both the original and validation cohorts. An association between a missense DCLRE1C variant and V-gene and J-gene trimming of TCR beta chains was found in a later genetic analysis and replicated in an independent cohort. Across donors, most TCR sequences were observed very rarely, whereas some public TCRs were present in many individuals. In a later genetic analysis, fewer N-insertions in productive TCRs were reported among donors in an Asian-associated ancestry cluster than the roughly 640-donor mean. Several of the top co-occurrence clusters appeared to be linked to parvovirus B19, influenza, CMV and Epstein-Barr virus, according to a later analysis. Immune exposure information for the cohort was limited to CMV serostatus. In this cohort, only TCR beta chains were sequenced, and detectable features were limited by the absence of alpha or paired-chain data. A cluster of highly shared sequence variants was judged likely to be a technical artifact of the sequencing pipeline.

As to this clone: Its antigen target is currently unknown. Base qualities are missing; no much larger clone stands one base away.

The receptor library was made with the immunoSEQ multiplex PCR assay. For the multiplex PCR, a mixture combining 60 forward primers for TCR Vbeta segments and 13 reverse primers for TCR Jbeta segments was used. The CDR3 region of rearranged TCR beta genes was amplified from genomic DNA by a multiplex PCR assay. The Illumina HiSeq System was used to sequence the amplified TCR beta libraries as 87-base-pair reads. Concerning the study's data processing: Across the 500 to 850 repertoires, a later analysis counted about 81 million unique TCR beta chains, approximately 12 million of which were shared by at least two donors. Raw reads were error-corrected and collapsed into unique sequences with a nearest-neighbor algorithm that merged closely related sequences to remove PCR and sequencing errors. V, D and J gene segments were assigned by aligning CDR3 sequences to IMGT reference sequences. For a sequence to be retained, at least a six-nucleotide match to both a V gene segment and a J gene segment was required. Rearrangements were classified as productive when the CDR3 lacked stop codons and remained in frame with V and J, and all other rearrangements were classified as non-productive. Following IMGT convention, CDR3 was defined as the stretch from the second conserved V-encoded cysteine up to the conserved J-encoded phenylalanine. Sequences without an unambiguous match to a single V gene segment were excluded from the earlier analysis of a few hundred of the donors. An earlier analysis of approximately 590 of the donors classified V segments as functional when productive rearrangements were above 56.7% and as segregating when the standard deviation between donors was above 5%. A statistical classification framework was developed to diagnose cytomegalovirus status using the catalog of TCR beta chain sequences. In a later analysis, TCR nucleotide sequences were compared against IMGT/GENE-DB human TR gene sequences so that V and J genes could be assigned. Using the TCRdist pipeline, a later analysis assigned CDR3 sequences along with most-parsimonious VDJ recombination scenarios. In a later analysis, each TCR beta chain was defined by its CDR3 amino acid sequence together with its V-gene family, and reads lacking a unique V-gene family were excluded. To address suspected cross-contamination and a sequencing artifact, a later analysis removed around 600 highly shared, low-generation-probability nucleotide sequences. In a later analysis, a clonal expansion index was calculated for each public chain from normalized within-repertoire ranks of inferred template counts. In a later analysis, generation probabilities were computed using a VDJ recombination model fitted to out-of-frame rearrangements, and the results were checked against IGoR. A later analysis scored TCR-TCR, TCR-HLA and TCR-CMV co-occurrence with hypergeometric tests, applying a repertoire-size bias correction to TCR pairs. A later analysis estimated false discovery rates by permuting HLA or CMV assignments 20 times. A later analysis grouped co-occurring TCRs with DBSCAN, adding TCRdist sequence similarity when clustering within HLA-allele-positive subsets. Co-occurrence clustering excluded repertoires with fewer than 30,000 or more than 120,000 public chains, plus five with anomalous nucleotide sharing. TCRdb obtained this table from immuneACCESS and retained in-frame rearrangements with V and J assigned. These tables miss some clones; where compared with another copy, unresolved V genes account for less than half of the shortfall, and the remainder is unexplained. V, J and clone size are taken as reported in that table, and D and trimming were inferred from the DNA itself. The sample yields some 120,000 clones; around 72% were counted once. 3.5% to 4.5% of the sample rests with the top ten.

V loses 3 bases, J loses 4 bases, and the germline ends lie 9 bases apart. The CDR3, cysteine through phenylalanine, is 14 amino acids long. Left in the record is the CDR3 DNA by itself, 42 bases read in frame from the first base. The germline V gene gives CDR1 as LGHNT and CDR2 as FRNRAP. The V gene is TRBV12-5 and the J gene is TRBJ2-2; TRBD2 could be the D gene, as 6 bases match. The sample taken for sequencing was PBMCs. This clonotype was obtained from a man in his thirties or forties in good health and CMV-seronegative. The CDR3 protein sequence reads: CASGFGGGTGELFF. The DNA sequence is as follows: TGTGCTAGTGGTTTCGGGGGAGGCACCGGGGAGCTGTTTTTT. Outside the CDR3, residues come from the reference TRBV12-5 and TRBJ2-2 proteins, so the full variable domain is: DARVTQTPRHKVTEMGQEVTMRCQPILGHNTVFWYRQTMMQGLELLAYFRNRAPLDDSGMPKDRFSAEMPDATLATLKIQPSEPRDSAVYFCASGFGGGTGELFFGEGSRLTVL.